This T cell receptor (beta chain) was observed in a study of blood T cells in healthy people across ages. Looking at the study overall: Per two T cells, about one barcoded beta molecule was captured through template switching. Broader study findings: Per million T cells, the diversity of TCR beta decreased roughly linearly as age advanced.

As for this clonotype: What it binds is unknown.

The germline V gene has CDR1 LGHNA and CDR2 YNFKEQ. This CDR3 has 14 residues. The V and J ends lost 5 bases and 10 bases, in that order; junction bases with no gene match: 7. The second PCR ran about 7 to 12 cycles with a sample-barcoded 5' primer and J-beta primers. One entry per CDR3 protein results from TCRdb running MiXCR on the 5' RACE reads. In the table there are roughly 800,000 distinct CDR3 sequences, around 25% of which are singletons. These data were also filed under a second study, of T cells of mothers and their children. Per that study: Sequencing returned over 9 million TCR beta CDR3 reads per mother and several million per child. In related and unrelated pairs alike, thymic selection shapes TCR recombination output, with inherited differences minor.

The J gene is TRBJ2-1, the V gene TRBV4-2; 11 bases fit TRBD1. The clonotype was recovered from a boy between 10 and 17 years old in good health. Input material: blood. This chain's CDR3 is CASSFRTGGGEQFF. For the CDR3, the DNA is TGTGCCAGCAGCTTTCGGACAGGGGGCGGAGAGCAGTTCTTC.